Sequencing of this T cell receptor beta chain was carried out in a study of control samples from healthy donors and cancer patients. Germline lookup yields CDR1 MNHEY and CDR2 SMNVEV (reference sequence). J lost 8 bases, V lost 9 bases, and 24 bases had no gene match. The CDR3 loop spans 17 amino acids. Using immunoSEQ multiplex PCR, the repertoire was profiled, and TCRdb retains in-frame clones only, with some absent. In the table there are about 190,000 clones, around 93% of which are singletons. Specimen: blood. V and J are TRBV27 and TRBJ1-2; 7 bases match TRBD1. The receptor comes from a man aged 25-40 years in good health. The chain's CDR3 is CARDIYPDRPSPPGYTF. CDR3 bases: TGTGCCAGGGACATATACCCGGACAGGCCCTCCCCTCCCGGCTACACCTTC.